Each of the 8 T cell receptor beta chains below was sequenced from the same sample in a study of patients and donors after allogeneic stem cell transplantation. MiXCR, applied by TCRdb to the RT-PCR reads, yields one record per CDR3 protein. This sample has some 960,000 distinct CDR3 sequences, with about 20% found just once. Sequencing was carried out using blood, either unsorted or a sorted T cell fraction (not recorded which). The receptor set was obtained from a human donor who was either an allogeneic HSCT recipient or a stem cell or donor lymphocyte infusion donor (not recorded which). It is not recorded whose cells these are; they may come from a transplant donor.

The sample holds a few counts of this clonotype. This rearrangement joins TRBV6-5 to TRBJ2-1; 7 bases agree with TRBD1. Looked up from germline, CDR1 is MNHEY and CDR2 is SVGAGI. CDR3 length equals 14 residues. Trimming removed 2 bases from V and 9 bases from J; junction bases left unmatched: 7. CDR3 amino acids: CASSYPTGFGEQFF. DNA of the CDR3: TGTGCCAGCAGTTACCCGACAGGGTTCGGTGAGCAGTTCTTC.

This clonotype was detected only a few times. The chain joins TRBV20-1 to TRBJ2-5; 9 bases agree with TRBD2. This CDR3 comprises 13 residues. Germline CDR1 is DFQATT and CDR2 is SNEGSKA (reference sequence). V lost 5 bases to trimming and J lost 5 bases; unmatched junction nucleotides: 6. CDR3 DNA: TGCAGTGCTGTAGCGGGGGCGGAGGAGACCCAGTACTTC. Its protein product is CSAVAGAEETQYF.

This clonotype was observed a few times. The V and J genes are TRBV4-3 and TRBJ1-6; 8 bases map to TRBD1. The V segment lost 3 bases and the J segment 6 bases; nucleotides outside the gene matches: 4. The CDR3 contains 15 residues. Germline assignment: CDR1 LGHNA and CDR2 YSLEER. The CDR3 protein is CASSQDRAGNSPLHF. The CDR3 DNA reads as TGCGCCAGCAGCCAGGACAGGGCGGGTAATTCACCCCTCCACTTT.

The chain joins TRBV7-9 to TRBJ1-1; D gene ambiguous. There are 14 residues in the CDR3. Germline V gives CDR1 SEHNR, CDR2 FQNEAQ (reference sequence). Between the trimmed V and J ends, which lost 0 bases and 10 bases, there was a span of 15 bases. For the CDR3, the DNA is TGTGCCAGCAGCTTAGCGAATTCGGCAGGAGCAGCTTTCTTT. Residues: CASSLANSAGAAFF. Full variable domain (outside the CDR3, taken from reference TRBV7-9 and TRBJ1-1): DTGVSQNPRHKITKRGQNVTFRCDPISEHNRLYWYRQTLGQGPEFLTYFQNEAQLEKSRLLSDRFSAERPKGSFSTLEIQRTEQGDSAMYLCASSLANSAGAAFFGQGTRLTVV.

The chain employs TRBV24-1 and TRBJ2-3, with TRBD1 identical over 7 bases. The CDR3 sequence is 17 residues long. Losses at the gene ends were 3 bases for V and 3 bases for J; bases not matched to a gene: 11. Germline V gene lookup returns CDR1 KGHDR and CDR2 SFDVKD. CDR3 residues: CATSDPRQGRKTDTQYF. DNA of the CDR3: TGTGCCACCAGTGATCCGAGACAGGGAAGGAAAACAGATACGCAGTATTTT.

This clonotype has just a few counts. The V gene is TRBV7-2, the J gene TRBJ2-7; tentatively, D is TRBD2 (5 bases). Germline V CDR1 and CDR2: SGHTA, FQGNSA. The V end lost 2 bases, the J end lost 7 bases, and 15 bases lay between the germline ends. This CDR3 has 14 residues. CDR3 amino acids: CASSLLLSVYEQYF. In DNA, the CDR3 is TGTGCCAGCAGCTTACTTCTTAGCGTTTATGAGCAGTACTTC.

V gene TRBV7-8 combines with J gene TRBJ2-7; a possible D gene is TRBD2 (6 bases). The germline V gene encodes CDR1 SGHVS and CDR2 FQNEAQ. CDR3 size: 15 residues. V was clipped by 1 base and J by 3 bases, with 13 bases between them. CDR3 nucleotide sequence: TGTGCCAGCAGCTTAGGGTGGCGGGGAAACTACGAGCAGTACTTC. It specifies CASSLGWRGNYEQYF. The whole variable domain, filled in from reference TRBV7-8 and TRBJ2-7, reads GAGVSQSPRYKVAKRGQDVALRCDPISGHVSLFWYQQALGQGPEFLTYFQNEAQLDKSGLPSDRFFAERPEGSVSTLKIQRTQQEDSAVYLCASSLGWRGNYEQYFGPGTRLTVT.

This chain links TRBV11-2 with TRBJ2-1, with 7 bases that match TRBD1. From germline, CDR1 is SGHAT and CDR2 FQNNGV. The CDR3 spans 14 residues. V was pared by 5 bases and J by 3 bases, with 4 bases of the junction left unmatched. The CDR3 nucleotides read TGTGCCAGCAGCCACAGGGGTAGCTACAATGAGCAGTTCTTC. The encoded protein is CASSHRGSYNEQFF. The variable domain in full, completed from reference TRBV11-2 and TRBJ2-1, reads EAGVAQSPRYKIIEKRQSVAFWCNPISGHATLYWYQQILGQGPKLLIQFQNNGVVDDSQLPKDRFSAERLKGVDSTLKIQPAKLEDSAVYLCASSHRGSYNEQFFGPGTRLTVL.